This T cell receptor (beta chain) was identified during a study of CXCR3-negative and CXCR3-positive naive CD8 T cells. Study outcomes and limitations: Sequencing showed both naive subsets with comparably high diversity, and memory CD8+ cells much lower. Naive cells used TRBV-TRBJ genes in much the same way whether CXCR3-negative or CXCR3-positive; memory cells did not. Naive cells that were CXCR3-positive had more hydrophobic TRB CDR3s (compared with CXCR3-negative naive cells).

In the case of this clonotype: The antigen is unknown.

UMI-labeled 5' RACE TRB cDNA libraries were prepared from the cells. TCRdb re-called the 5' RACE reads and gives one entry per CDR3 protein, without DNA. This sample's clone table lists some 47,000 distinct CDR3 sequences. The length of the CDR3 is 16 residues. The V gene's germline CDR1 is MNHEY and CDR2 SVGAGI. The chain has TRBV6-5 and TRBJ2-3; lacking DNA, the TRBD1 call made by TCRdb goes unchecked. This receptor was identified in a human donor in good health. Some clones in this sample may be carry-over from other donors' samples. The sample taken for sequencing was naive CXCR3+ CD8+ T cells from blood. Subset meaning: CD45RO-CCR7+CD27+CD95- naive CD8+ T cells expressing CXCR3 (TNR3+). CDR3: CASSYSIQGSTDTQYF.